These 3 T cell receptor beta chains came from one sample sequenced in a study of T-cell memory formation after mild COVID-19. MiXCR, run by TCRdb on the 5' RACE reads, gives a single entry per CDR3 protein. This sample has 430,000 or so distinct CDR3 sequences, with roughly 23% found just once. The sample comprised PBMCs or a T cell subset sorted from them (not recorded which). The source of these receptors is an adult woman who had mild COVID-19 (a few samples of this study predate the infection). Cell type and time point are not known.

The chain has TRBV11-2 and TRBJ2-7, with 8 bases lining up with TRBD2. The CDR3 extends over 21 amino acids. Per germline, CDR1 SGHAT and CDR2 FQNNGV. V shed 0 bases, J shed 1 base, and the junction held 20 bases outside the gene matches. The CDR3 region is CASSLDVRGGRLNSRSYEQYF. The CDR3 DNA sequence: TGTGCCAGCAGCTTAGACGTCCGGGGCGGGAGGCTAAATAGTAGGTCCTACGAGCAGTACTTC.

This clonotype was picked up a small number of times. V and J are TRBV2 and TRBJ2-1; TRBD1 agrees at 10 bases. Trimming cost V 4 bases and J 11 bases; bases outside gene matches: 8. This CDR3 is 14 amino acids long. Germline CDR1 and CDR2: SNHLY and FYNNEI. The CDR3 spells CASSGTGGPYKQFF. The CDR3 DNA is TGTGCCAGCAGTGGGACAGGGGGACCATATAAGCAGTTCTTC.

V and J are TRBV5-1 and TRBJ2-7; D is possibly TRBD1 (5 bases). V shed 0 bases and J shed 3 bases, with 13 bases lying between them. This CDR3 has 15 amino acids. Germline CDR1 and CDR2: SGHRS and YFSETQ. The CDR3 is CASSLASGIGYEQYF. The CDR3 DNA sequence: TGCGCCAGCAGCTTGGCATCAGGGATCGGCTACGAGCAGTACTTC.